The clone carrying this T cell receptor (beta chain) has more than one count but fewer than ten. The antigen is undetermined. Researchers prepared the TCRbeta library using unique molecular identifiers, the study reports. In TCRdb, the PCR reads were re-called with MiXCR into one record per CDR3 protein. The top ten hold roughly 40% of the sample, which has hundreds of thousands of distinct CDR3 sequences, 15% to 20% seen once. This specimen belongs to a study of T-cell reconstitution after alpha-beta-depleted transplantation in children. Whole-study findings and limits: There were some patients whose high TCRbeta diversity at day 60 came from surviving recipient T cells and thymic progenitors. Alpha-beta T cells present about two months after transplant were reported to originate from several hundred expanded graft clones. Once a year had passed after transplant, T-cell counts and diversity came mostly from newly produced T cells.

The germline V gene has CDR1 MDHEN and CDR2 SYDVKM. The junction had 11 bases not matched to a gene; V was cut back by 3 bases and J by 6 bases. The CDR3 consists of 17 residues. The TCR sequence derives from a male patient between 2 and 10 years old who had a stem cell transplant for acute lymphoblastic leukemia, so the T cells may come from the graft donor. J is TRBJ2-5 and V is TRBV28; TRBD1 matches at 12 bases. The specimen was PBMCs, mostly from graft donor cells, collected 360 days after TCRalphabeta/CD19-depleted stem cell transplant. The DNA of the CDR3 is TGTGCCAGCAGTTTTCAATCCGGGACAGGGGGCGCCCAGACCCAGTACTTC. Translation gives CASSFQSGTGGAQTQYF. Combining the CDR3 with reference TRBV28 and TRBJ2-5 gives the whole variable domain DVKVTQSSRYLVKRTGEKVFLECVQDMDHENMFWYRQDPGLGLRLIYFSYDVKMKEKGDIPEGYSVSREKKERFSLILESASTNQTSMYLCASSFQSGTGGAQTQYFGPGTRLLVL.